This T cell receptor beta chain was captured in a study of human T cells and chemical hapten exposure. Overall study: Patients additionally received therapeutic doses of diphenylcyclopropenone on the scalp once a week, and this continued throughout the roughly 26-week study. Predominantly women, the patients had alopecia areata, totalis or universalis. TCR yields differed between samples (mainly from small differences in pooled library volume).

Specified time point: pre-sensitization, week 0. Treatment reported: therapeutic diphenylcyclopropenone sensitization with weekly scalp DPC. This clonotype occurred a few times. What it binds is not known. Study-level findings and limits: The study found that DPC sensitization did not change TCRs above 1 in 1000 frequency.

This CDR3 is 13 amino acids long. Germline V CDR1 and CDR2: LGHDT, YNNKEL (reference sequence). V was pared by 5 bases and J by 10 bases, with 12 bases between. TCRdb re-called the RACE reads with MiXCR, one entry per CDR3 protein. Altogether about 380,000 distinct CDR3 sequences are present, 4.5% to 5.5% being singletons, with the ten largest covering 2.6%. The specimen comprised whole blood, sampled in connection with sensitization to the hapten diphenylcyclopropenone (DPC). The TCR originated in a woman in her 50s with alopecia areata. Some clones in this sample may be carry-over from other donors' samples. The chain joins TRBV3-1 to TRBJ1-6; perhaps TRBD1 as D (5 bases). Written as DNA, the CDR3 is TGTGCCAGCAGCTTACAAGGGGCCTCACCCCTCCACTTT. This encodes CASSLQGASPLHF.